This passage covers 9 T cell receptor beta chains from one sample sequenced in a study of CD4 T cells in relation to SARS-CoV-2 and coronaviruses. Their cognate antigens are unknown. The repertoire was sequenced with immunoSEQ multiplex PCR; TCRdb's copy has only in-frame clones and lacks some. There are about 26,000 clones in the sample; approximately 70% occur only once, and about 22% lies in the top ten. The unexposed donors gave CD4+ T cells in about 2011-2019, prior to COVID-19. After 10 to 11 days of culture, CD4+ T cells were isolated. Source material: CD4+ T cells from PBMCs, cultured in vitro. The receptors were sampled from a human donor in good health.

The gene calls are TRBV7-9 and TRBJ1-5, with no clear D. This CDR3 comprises 14 residues. Germline CDR1 is SEHNR and CDR2 is FQNEAQ (reference sequence). Trimming left V 6 bases short and J 4 bases short, with 13 bases between. CDR3 in DNA: TGTGCCAGCAGTGAAAATGGGGTAAATCAGCCCCAGCATTTT. As protein: CASSENGVNQPQHF.

This chain uses TRBV6-2 or TRBV6-3 with TRBJ1-1; D ambiguous. The germline V gene encodes CDR1 MNHEY and CDR2 SVGEGT. This CDR3 is built from 15 residues. V was shortened by 5 bases and J by 4 bases, with 17 bases between the two germline ends. CDR3 amino acids: CASSELARVTTEAFF. CDR3 DNA sequence: TGTGCCAGCAGTGAGCTGGCGCGAGTAACCACTGAAGCTTTCTTT.

V usage is TRBV19 and J usage is TRBJ2-7; possibly TRBD1 for D (6 bases). Germline CDR1 reads LNHDA; CDR2 reads SQIVND (reference sequence). The length of the CDR3 is 12 residues. V dropped 5 bases and J dropped 2 bases, with 7 bases sitting between them. CDR3 sequence: CASSGQTYEQYF. Written as DNA, the CDR3 is TGTGCCAGTAGTGGACAGACCTACGAGCAGTACTTC.

The rearrangement uses TRBV5-1 and TRBJ2-7, with 13 bases aligning to TRBD2. This CDR3 is 15 amino acids long. Trimming removed 2 bases from V and 5 bases from J; junction bases left unmatched: 4. From germline, CDR1 is SGHRS and CDR2 YFSETQ. CDR3 sequence: CASSFRTSGSDEQYF. The CDR3 coding sequence is TGCGCCAGCAGCTTTCGGACTAGCGGGAGCGACGAGCAGTACTTC.

This rearrangement joins TRBV21-1 to TRBJ1-6; the table's D gene call, TRBD1, was not cross checked with the DNA. TRBV21-1 is marked as a pseudogene. The CDR3 runs to 21 residues. The CDR3 reads CASSAPGQPSNLSSYNSPLHF. CDR3 nucleotide sequence: TGTGCCAGCAGCGCCCCGGGACAGCCTAGTAATCTGAGCTCCTATAATTCACCCCTCCACTTT.

The chain has TRBV20-1 and TRBJ2-7; the D is unclear. The CDR3 sequence is 14 residues long. Looked up from germline, CDR1 is DFQATT and CDR2 is SNEGSKA (reference sequence). Trimming shortened V by 3 bases and J by 2 bases, and 14 bases separated the two germline ends. CDR3 bases: TGCAGTGCTAGTGGGTTCGGCAGCCCCTACGAGCAGTACTTC. It codes for CSASGFGSPYEQYF.

The chain has TRBV10-3 and TRBJ1-1, with a tentative D call TRBD1 (5 bases). The germline V and J ends were trimmed by 4 bases and 4 bases, with 10 bases remaining between them. The CDR3 loop spans 13 amino acids. Germline lookup yields CDR1 ENHRY and CDR2 SYGVKD. The CDR3 nucleotides read TGTGCCATCAGTGTTCAGGGCCCCACTGAAGCTTTCTTT. Translation gives CAISVQGPTEAFF.

This clone was seen once. The chain links TRBV3-1 (or the pseudogene TRBV3-2) to TRBJ2-3; 12 positions match TRBD2. V lost 2 bases to trimming and J lost 5 bases; unmatched junction nucleotides: 5. This CDR3 has 16 residues. Germline lookup yields CDR1 LGHDT and CDR2 YNNKEL (reference sequence). CDR3 nucleotides: TGTGCCAGCAGCCAACCTAGCGGGAGGGCCCAAGATACGCAGTATTTT. Protein sequence: CASSQPSGRAQDTQYF.

This sequence joins TRBV5-8 and TRBJ2-3, with 8 bases aligning to TRBD1. Germline V gene sequence: CDR1 SGHTS, CDR2 YDEGEE. V trimming: 0 bases; J trimming: 5 bases; junction bases outside the gene matches: 5. The CDR3 has 15 residues. In DNA, the CDR3 is TGTGCCAGCAGCTTGGGGGCACAGGGGGTAGATACGCAGTATTTT. Amino acid sequence: CASSLGAQGVDTQYF.